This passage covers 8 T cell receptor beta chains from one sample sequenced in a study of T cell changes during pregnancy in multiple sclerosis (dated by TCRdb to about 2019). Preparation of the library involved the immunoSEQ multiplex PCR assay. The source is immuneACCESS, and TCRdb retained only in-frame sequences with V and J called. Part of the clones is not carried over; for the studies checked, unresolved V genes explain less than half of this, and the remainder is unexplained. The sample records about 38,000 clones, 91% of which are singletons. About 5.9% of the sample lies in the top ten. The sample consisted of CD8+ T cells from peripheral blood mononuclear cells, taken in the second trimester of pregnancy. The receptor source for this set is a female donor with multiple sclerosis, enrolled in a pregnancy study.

The CDR3 protein is CASSLGGGNEKLFF. CDR3 DNA sequence: TGTGCCAGCAGCTTAGGGGGCGGTAATGAAAAACTGTTTTTT. This sequence joins TRBV5-6 and TRBJ1-4; 7 bases align to TRBD1. The CDR3 is made up of 14 amino acids. V shed 2 bases, J shed 4 bases, and the junction held 2 bases outside the gene matches. Germline CDR1 SGHDT, CDR2 YYEEEE.

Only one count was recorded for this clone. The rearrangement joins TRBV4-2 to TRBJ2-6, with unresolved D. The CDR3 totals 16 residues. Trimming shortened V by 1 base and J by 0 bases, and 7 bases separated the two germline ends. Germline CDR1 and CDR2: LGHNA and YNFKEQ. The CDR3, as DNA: TGTGCCAGCAGCCAAGGAGGAATCTCTGGGGCCAACGTCCTGACTTTC. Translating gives CASSQGGISGANVLTF.

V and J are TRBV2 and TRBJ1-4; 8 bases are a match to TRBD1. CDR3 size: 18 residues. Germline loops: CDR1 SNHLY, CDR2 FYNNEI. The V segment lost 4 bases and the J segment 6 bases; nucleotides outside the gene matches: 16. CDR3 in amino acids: CASSVLNLWTGSDEKLFF. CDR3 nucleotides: TGTGCCAGCAGTGTCCTCAATTTATGGACAGGGTCGGATGAAAAACTGTTTTTT.

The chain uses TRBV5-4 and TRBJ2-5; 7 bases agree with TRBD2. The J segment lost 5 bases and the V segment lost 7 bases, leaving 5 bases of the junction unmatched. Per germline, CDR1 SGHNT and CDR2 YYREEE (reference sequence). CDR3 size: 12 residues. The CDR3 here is CASQAGEETQYF. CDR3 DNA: TGTGCCAGCCAGGCGGGAGAGGAGACCCAGTACTTC.

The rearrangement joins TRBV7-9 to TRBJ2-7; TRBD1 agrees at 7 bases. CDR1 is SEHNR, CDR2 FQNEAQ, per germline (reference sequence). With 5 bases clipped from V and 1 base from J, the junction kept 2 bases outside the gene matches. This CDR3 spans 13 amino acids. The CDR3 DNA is TGTGCCAGCAGCCCGGGACAGTCCTACGAGCAGTACTTC. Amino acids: CASSPGQSYEQYF.

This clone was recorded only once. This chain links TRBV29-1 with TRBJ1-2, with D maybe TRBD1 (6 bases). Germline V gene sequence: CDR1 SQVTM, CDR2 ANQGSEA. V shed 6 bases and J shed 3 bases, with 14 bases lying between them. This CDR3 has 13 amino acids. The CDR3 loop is CSVRGGEDYGYTF. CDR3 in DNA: TGCAGCGTGCGCGGGGGCGAAGACTATGGCTACACCTTC. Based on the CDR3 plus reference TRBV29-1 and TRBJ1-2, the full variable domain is SAVISQKPSRDICQRGTSLTIQCQVDSQVTMMFWYRQQPGQSLTLIATANQGSEATYESGFVIDKFPISRPNLTFSTLTVSNMSPEDSSIYLCSVRGGEDYGYTFGSGTRLTVV.

The CDR3 here is CASSLVRASGIAREQYF. The CDR3 DNA sequence: TGTGCCAGCAGCCTGGTAAGGGCTAGCGGGATCGCGCGCGAGCAGTACTTC. The chain recombines TRBV5-8 with TRBJ2-7; 9 nucleotides align to TRBD2. V lost 4 bases and J lost 6; bases outside the gene matches: 17. CDR1 is SGHTS and CDR2 is YDEGEE in the germline V gene. CDR3 length equals 17 residues.

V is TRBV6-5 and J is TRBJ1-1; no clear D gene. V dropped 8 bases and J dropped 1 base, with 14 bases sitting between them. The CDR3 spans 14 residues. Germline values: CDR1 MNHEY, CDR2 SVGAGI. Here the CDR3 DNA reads TGTGCCAGCCGCCAATCCAGGCCGAACACTGAAGCTTTCTTT. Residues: CASRQSRPNTEAFF.